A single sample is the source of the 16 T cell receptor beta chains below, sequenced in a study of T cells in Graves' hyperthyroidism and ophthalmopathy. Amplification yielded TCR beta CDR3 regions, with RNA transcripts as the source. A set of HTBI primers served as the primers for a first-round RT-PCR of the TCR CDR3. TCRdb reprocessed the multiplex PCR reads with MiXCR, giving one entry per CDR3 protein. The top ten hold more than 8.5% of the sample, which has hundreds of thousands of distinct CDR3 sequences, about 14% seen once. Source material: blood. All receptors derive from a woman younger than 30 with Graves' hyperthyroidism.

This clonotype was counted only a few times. The CDR3 region has the DNA TGCGCCAGCAGCCCAATCACGAATTCACCCCTCCACTTT. As protein: CASSPITNSPLHF. The chain employs TRBV4-3 and TRBJ1-6; D gene ambiguous. The germline CDR1 and CDR2 sequences are LGHNA and YSLEER. This CDR3 contains 13 residues. Trimming cost V 4 bases and J 7 bases, with 8 bases left between them.

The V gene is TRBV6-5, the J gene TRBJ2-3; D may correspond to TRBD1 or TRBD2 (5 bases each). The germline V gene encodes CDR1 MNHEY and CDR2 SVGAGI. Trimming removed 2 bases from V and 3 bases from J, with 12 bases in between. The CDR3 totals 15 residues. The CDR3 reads CASSYPGRLTDTQYF. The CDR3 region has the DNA TGTGCCAGCAGTTACCCGGGACGGCTGACAGATACGCAGTATTTT.

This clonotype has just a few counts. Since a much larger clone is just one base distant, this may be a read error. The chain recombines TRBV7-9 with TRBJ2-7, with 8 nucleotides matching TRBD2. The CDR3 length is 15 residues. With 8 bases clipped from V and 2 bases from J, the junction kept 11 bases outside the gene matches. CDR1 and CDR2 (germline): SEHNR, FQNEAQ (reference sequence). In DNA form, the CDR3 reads TGTGCCAGCGGCGATACGGGAGGGCCTCCCTACGAGCAGTACTTC. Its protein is CASGDTGGPPYEQYF.

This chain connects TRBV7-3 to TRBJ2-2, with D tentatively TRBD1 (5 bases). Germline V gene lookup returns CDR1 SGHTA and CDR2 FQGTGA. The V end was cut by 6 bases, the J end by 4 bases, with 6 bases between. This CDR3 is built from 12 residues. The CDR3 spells CASRGLTGELFF. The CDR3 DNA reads TGTGCCAGCAGGGGGCTCACCGGGGAGCTGTTTTTT.

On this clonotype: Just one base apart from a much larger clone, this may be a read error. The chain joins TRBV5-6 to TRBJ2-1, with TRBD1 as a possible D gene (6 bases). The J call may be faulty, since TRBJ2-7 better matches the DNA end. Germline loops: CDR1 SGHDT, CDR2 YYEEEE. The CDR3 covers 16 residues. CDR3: CASSLDHGTSYNEQYF. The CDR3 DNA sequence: TGTGCCAGCAGCTTGGACCACGGGACAAGTTACAATGAGCAGTACTTC.

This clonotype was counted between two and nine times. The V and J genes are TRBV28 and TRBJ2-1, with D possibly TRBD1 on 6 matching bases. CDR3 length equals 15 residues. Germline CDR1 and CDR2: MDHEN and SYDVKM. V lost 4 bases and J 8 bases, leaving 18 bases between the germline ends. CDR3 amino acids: CASSSDYTYRDEQFF. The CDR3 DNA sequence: TGTGCCAGCAGTTCTGACTACACTTACAGGGATGAGCAGTTCTTC.

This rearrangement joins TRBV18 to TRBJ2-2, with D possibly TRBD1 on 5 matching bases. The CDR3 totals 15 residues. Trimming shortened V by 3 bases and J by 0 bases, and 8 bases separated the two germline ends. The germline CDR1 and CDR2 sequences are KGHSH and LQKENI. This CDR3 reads CASSPRQTNTGELFF. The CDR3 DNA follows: TGTGCCAGCTCACCTCGACAGACGAACACCGGGGAGCTGTTTTTT. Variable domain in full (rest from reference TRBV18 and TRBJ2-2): NAGVMQNPRHLVRRRGQEARLRCSPMKGHSHVYWYRQLPEEGLKFMVYLQKENIIDESGMPKERFSAEFPKEGPSILRIQQVVRGDSAAYFCASSPRQTNTGELFFGEGSRLTVL.

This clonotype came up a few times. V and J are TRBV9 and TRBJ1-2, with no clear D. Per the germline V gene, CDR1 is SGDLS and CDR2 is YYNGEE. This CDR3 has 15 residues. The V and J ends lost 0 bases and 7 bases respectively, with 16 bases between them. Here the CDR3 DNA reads TGTGCCAGCAGCGTAGATGCAGGCGACCCCGGTGGCTACACCTTC. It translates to CASSVDAGDPGGYTF.

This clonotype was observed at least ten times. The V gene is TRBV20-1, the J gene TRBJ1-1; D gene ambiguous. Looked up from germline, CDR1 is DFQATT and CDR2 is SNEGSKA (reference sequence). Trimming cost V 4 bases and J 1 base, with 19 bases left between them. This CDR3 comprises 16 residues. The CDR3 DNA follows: TGCAGTGCTATAGCCCCCGGACGCTCTTCGAACACTGAAGCTTTCTTT. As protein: CSAIAPGRSSNTEAFF.

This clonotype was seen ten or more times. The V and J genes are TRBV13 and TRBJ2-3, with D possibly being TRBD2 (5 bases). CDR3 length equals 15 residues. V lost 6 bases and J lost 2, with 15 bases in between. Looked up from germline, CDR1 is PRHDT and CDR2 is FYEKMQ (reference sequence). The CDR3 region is CASSSTGISTDTQYF. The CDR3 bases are TGTGCCAGCAGTTCCACCGGGATCTCCACAGATACGCAGTATTTT.

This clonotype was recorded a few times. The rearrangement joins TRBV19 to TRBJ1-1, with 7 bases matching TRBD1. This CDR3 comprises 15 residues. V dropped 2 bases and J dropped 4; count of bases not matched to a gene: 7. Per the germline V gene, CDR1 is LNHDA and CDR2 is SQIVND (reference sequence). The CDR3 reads CASSIRGGGVTEAFF. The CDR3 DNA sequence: TGTGCCAGTAGTATAAGAGGAGGGGGCGTCACTGAAGCTTTCTTT.

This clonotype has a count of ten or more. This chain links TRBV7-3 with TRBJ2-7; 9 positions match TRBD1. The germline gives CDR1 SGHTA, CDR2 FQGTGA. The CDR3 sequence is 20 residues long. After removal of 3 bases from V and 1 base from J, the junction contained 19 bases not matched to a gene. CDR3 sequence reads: CASSFTTFASGTGTSYEQYF. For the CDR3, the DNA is TGTGCCAGCAGCTTCACTACCTTTGCGAGCGGGACAGGGACATCCTACGAGCAGTACTTC. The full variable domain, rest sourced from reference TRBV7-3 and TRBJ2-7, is GAGVSQTPSNKVTEKGKYVELRCDPISGHTALYWYRQSLGQGPEFLIYFQGTGAADDSGLPNDRFFAVRPEGSVSTLKIQRTERGDSAVYLCASSFTTFASGTGTSYEQYFGPGTRLTVT.

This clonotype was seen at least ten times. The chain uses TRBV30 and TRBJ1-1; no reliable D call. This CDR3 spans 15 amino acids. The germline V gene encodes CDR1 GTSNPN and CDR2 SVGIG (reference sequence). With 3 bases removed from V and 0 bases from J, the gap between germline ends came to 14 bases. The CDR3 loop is CAWRDQRGMNTEAFF. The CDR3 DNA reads TGTGCCTGGAGAGACCAACGGGGAATGAACACTGAAGCTTTCTTT.

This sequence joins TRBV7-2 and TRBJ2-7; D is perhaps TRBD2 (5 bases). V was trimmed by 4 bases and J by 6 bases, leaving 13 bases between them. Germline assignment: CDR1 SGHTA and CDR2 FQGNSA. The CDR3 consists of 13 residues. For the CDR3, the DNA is TGTGCCAGCAGCTCACCACCGGGGAGCGAGCAGTACTTC. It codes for CASSSPPGSEQYF. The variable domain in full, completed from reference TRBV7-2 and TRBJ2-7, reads GAGVSQSPSNKVTEKGKDVELRCDPISGHTALYWYRQSLGQGLEFLIYFQGNSAPDKSGLPSDRFSAERTGGSVSTLTIQRTQQEDSAVYLCASSSPPGSEQYFGPGTRLTVT.

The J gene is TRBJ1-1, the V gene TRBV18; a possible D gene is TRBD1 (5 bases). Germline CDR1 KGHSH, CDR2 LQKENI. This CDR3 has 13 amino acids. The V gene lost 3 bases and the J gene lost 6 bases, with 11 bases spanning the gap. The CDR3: CASSPAGVAEAFF. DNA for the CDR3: TGTGCCAGCTCACCTGCGGGGGTAGCTGAAGCTTTCTTT.

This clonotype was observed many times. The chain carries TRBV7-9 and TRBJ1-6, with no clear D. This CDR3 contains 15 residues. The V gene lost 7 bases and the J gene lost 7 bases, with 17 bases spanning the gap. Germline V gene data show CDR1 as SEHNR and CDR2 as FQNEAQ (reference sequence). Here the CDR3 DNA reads TGTGCCAGCACCGCAGTCGGGCAAAGGAATTCACCCCTCCACTTT. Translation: CASTAVGQRNSPLHF. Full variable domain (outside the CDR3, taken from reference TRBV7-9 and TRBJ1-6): DTGVSQNPRHKITKRGQNVTFRCDPISEHNRLYWYRQTLGQGPEFLTYFQNEAQLEKSRLLSDRFSAERPKGSFSTLEIQRTEQGDSAMYLCASTAVGQRNSPLHFGNGTRLTVT.